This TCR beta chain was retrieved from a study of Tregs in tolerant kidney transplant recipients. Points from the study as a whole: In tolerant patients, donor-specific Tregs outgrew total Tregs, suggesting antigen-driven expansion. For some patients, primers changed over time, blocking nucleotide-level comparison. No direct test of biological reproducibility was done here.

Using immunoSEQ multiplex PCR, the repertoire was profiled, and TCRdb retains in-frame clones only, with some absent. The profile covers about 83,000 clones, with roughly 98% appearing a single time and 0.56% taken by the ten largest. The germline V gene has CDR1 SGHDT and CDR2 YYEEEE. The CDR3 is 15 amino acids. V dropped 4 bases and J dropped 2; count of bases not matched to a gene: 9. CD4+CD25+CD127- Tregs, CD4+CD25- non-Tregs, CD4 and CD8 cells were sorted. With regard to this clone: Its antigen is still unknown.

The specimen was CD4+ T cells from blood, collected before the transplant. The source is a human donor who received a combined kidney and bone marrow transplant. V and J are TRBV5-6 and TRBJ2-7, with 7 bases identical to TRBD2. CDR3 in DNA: TGTGCCAGCAGCCTCGACGCGGGAGCGACCTACGAGCAGTACTTC. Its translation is CASSLDAGATYEQYF. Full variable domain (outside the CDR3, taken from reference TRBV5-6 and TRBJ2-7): DAGVTQSPTHLIKTRGQQVTLRCSPKSGHDTVSWYQQALGQGPQFIFQYYEEEERQRGNFPDRFSGHQFPNYSSELNVNALLLGDSALYLCASSLDAGATYEQYFGPGTRLTVT.